The TCR beta chain under discussion was sequenced for a study of shared clonotypes between healthy human individuals. From germline, CDR1 is SGHTA and CDR2 FQGNSA. CDR3 length equals 15 residues. V was cut by 2 bases and J by 0 bases, with 7 bases left in between. Findings and caveats of the study: It was the few donors that limited the genetic and exposure-history diversity represented.

Loaded into unsorted PBMC replicate PCRs was approximately 320 ng DNA, 25,000 to 35,000 T cell genomes. The method was immunoSEQ multiplex PCR; TCRdb's version includes in-frame clones alone and lacks a portion of them. The sample records about half a million clones, approximately 82% being singletons. In regard to this clone: Its antigen remains unknown.

Donors were healthy HIV-negative adults without recent acute infections or vaccinations. The genes are TRBV7-2 and TRBJ2-2; a possible D gene is TRBD1 (6 bases). This receptor was taken from a woman aged 40 to 50 in good health. Some clones in this sample may be carry-over from other donors' samples. The sample was PBMCs. The CDR3 loop is CASSLHRANTGELFF. CDR3 DNA: TGTGCCAGCAGCTTACACAGGGCGAACACCGGGGAGCTGTTTTTT.